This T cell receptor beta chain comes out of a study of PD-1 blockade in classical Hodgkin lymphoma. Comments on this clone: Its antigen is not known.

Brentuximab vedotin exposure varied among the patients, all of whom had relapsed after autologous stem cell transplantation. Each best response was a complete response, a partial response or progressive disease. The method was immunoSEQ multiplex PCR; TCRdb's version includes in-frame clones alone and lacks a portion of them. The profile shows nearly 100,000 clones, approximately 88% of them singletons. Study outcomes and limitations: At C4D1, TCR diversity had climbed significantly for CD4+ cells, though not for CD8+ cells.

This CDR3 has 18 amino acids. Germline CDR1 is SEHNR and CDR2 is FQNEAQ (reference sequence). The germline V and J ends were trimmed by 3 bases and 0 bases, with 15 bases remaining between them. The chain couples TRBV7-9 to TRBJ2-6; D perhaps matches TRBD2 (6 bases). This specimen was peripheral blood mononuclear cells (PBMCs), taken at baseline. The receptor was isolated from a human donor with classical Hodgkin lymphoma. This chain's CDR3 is CASSFLGARGSGANVLTF. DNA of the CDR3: TGTGCCAGCAGCTTCTTAGGGGCGCGGGGCTCTGGGGCCAACGTCCTGACTTTC.